The TCR beta chain under discussion was sequenced for a study of blood T cell repertoires in COVID-19. Study summary: Specimens from acute and convalescent COVID-19 originated in the United States, Italy and Spain. PBMCs, B-cell-depleted T cells, or T cells were the source of the cDNA or gDNA that made up the material.

This CDR3 region has 15 residues. CDR1 is LNHDA and CDR2 is SQIVND in the germline V gene (reference sequence). V shed 5 bases, J shed 6 bases, and the junction held 8 bases outside the gene matches. Source study methods: Scientists estimated how many nucleated cells there were by amplifying reference gene primers. TCRdb keeps only in-frame clones here, not all; method: immunoSEQ multiplex PCR. The V and J calls and the clone size are those of that table, but D and trimming were determined from the DNA. The sample yields some 95,000 clones, around 93% seen once. The genes are TRBV19 and TRBJ2-3; 10 bases are a match to TRBD2. The receptor's source is a human donor with active COVID-19. The donor label of this sample is uncertain. What was sequenced was peripheral blood. The CDR3 spells CASSESGGAGDTQYF. The CDR3 nucleotides are TGTGCCAGTAGTGAGAGCGGGGGGGCGGGGGATACGCAGTATTTT.